Listed below are T cell receptor beta chains from one sample, sequenced in a study of identical twins. TCRdb reprocessed the 5' RACE reads via MiXCR and lists one record per CDR3 protein. The sample has 510,000 or so distinct CDR3 sequences; about 16% are singletons. This same sample was also taken into another study, of yellow fever vaccine responses in identical twins.

The sequencing sample was made of CD4+ T cells sorted from blood. Receptors originate from a woman aged 18-29 years in good health. Each CDR3 is given with its conserved first and last residue.

V gene	CDR3 length	J gene	CDR3 protein
TRBV12-3/TRBV12-4	15	TRBJ1-2	CASSPSGTTNYGYTF
TRBV7-9	12	TRBJ1-1	CASSLGDIEAFF
TRBV11-2	14	TRBJ2-1	CASSSRGSYNEQFF
TRBV6-5	17	TRBJ2-3	CASSYPIAGASTDTQYF
TRBV7-9	12	TRBJ1-2	CASSPGAYGYTF
TRBV7-9	13	TRBJ2-3	CASSLVGPGWQYF
TRBV11-1	18	TRBJ2-7	CASSPRGGTGGYSYEQYF
TRBV20-1	14	TRBJ1-1	CSAPGQGVNTEAFF
TRBV4-2	13	TRBJ1-1	CASSWAGDTEAFF
TRBV5-6	16	TRBJ2-7	CASSVTGVSGLYEQYF
TRBV5-1	14	TRBJ2-7	CASSSRTGGSEQYF
TRBV5-1	14	TRBJ2-2	CASSFRDARGELFF
TRBV20-1	16	TRBJ2-3	CSARPAWVGGADTQYF
TRBV24-1	16	TRBJ2-6	CATSAPDRTGANVLTF
TRBV11-2	16	TRBJ1-3	CASSLVKGMIGNTIYF
TRBV20-1	12	TRBJ1-4	CSAASFNEKLFF
TRBV19	14	TRBJ1-1	CASSGDRGSAEAFF
TRBV12-3/TRBV12-4	14	TRBJ2-7	CASSWASASYEQYF
TRBV20-1	16	TRBJ2-5	CSARVTGTEARETQYF
TRBV7-9	15	TRBJ1-5	CASSLQGDSNQPQHF
TRBV6-6	13	TRBJ1-1	CATAGAGYTEAFF
TRBV5-1	11	TRBJ2-3	CASSLSDTQYF
TRBV5-1	15	TRBJ2-5	CASSANRGQGETQYF
TRBV20-1	13	TRBJ1-3	CSARGSAGNTIYF
TRBV20-1	13	TRBJ2-7	CSAGPGQGYEQYF
TRBV24-1	13	TRBJ2-1	CATRSLKGDEQFF
TRBV6-2/TRBV6-3	12	TRBJ1-1	CASSSRSTEAFF
TRBV20-1	11	TRBJ2-3	CSARGWDTQYF
TRBV29-1	13	TRBJ2-3	CSVEGRLQDTQYF
TRBV5-1	13	TRBJ2-1	CASSLGRSFEQFF
TRBV20-1	14	TRBJ2-5	CSARESGGRETQYF
TRBV18	16	TRBJ2-5	CASSPPLNKGKETQYF
TRBV15	16	TRBJ1-1	CATSREPGRGGTEAFF
TRBV3-1	16	TRBJ1-1	CASSQVVRPTPVEAFF
TRBV5-1	13	TRBJ2-3	CASKEGRTDTQYF
TRBV12-3/TRBV12-4	13	TRBJ2-1	CASSLERWNEQFF
TRBV24-1	13	TRBJ2-3	CATSVAGTDTQYF
TRBV20-1	16	TRBJ2-2	CSASLRQGVLSGELFF
TRBV28	11	TRBJ2-7	CASRGQVEQYF
TRBV2	16	TRBJ2-3	CASSAYLAGSTDTQYF
TRBV7-9	15	TRBJ2-5	CASSSRQTLQETQYF
TRBV12-3/TRBV12-4	14	TRBJ1-1	CASRLQGPASEAFF
TRBV9	15	TRBJ2-1	CASSVTGLATNEQFF
TRBV2	18	TRBJ2-1	CASSNLLGLAGVEGDEFF
TRBV5-5	15	TRBJ1-5	CASSGDGQGSQPQHF
TRBV10-2	15	TRBJ2-3	CASSEPGRRTDTQYF
TRBV9	15	TRBJ2-3	CASSVVGRGTDTQYF
TRBV20-1	15	TRBJ2-2	CSATAGLANTGELFF
TRBV27	15	TRBJ2-7	CASSLSGTHSYEQYF
TRBV11-3	17	TRBJ2-3	CASSLVTPHRGADTQYF
TRBV4-1	16	TRBJ2-3	CASSPIALGLTDTQYF
TRBV6-1	13	TRBJ1-2	CASTDRGAYGYTF
TRBV6-1	15	TRBJ1-2	CASRTGTFSNYGYTF
TRBV5-1	11	TRBJ1-4	CASSNADKLFF
TRBV20-1	15	TRBJ2-2	CSAGDRGGSTGELFF
TRBV27	16	TRBJ2-5	CASSPRPGTSGETQYF
TRBV18	17	TRBJ2-1	CASSPPVAGGTVNEQFF